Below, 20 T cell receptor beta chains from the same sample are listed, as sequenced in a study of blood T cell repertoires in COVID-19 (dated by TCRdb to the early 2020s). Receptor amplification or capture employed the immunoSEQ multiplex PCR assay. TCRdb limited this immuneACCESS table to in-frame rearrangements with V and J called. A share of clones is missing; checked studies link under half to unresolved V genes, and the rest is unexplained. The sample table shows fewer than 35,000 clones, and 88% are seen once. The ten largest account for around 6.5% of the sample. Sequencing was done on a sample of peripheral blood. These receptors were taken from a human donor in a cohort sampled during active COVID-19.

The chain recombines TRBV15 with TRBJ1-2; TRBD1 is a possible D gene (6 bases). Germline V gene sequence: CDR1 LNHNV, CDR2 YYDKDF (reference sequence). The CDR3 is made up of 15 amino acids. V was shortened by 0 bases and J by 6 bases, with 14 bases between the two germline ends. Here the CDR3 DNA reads TGTGCCACCAGCAGAGACCCGCAGGGGACCCATGGCTACACCTTC. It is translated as CATSRDPQGTHGYTF.

The CDR3 nucleotides are TGCGCCAGCAGCTTGGTTGCCTCCGGGACAGGTATCGAGCAGTACTTC. Its protein is CASSLVASGTGIEQYF. This rearrangement joins TRBV5-1 to TRBJ2-7; the match to TRBD1 covers 8 bases. The germline V gene has CDR1 SGHRS and CDR2 YFSETQ. Trimming took 0 bases from V and 6 from J; bases not matched to a gene: 11. The CDR3 is 16 amino acids.

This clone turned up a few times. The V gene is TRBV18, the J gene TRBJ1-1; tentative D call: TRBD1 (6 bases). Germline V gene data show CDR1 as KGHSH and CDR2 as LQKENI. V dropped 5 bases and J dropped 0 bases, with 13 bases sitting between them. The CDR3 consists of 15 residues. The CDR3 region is CASSEATGLNTEAFF. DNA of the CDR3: TGTGCCAGCTCAGAAGCCACAGGGCTGAACACTGAAGCTTTCTTT. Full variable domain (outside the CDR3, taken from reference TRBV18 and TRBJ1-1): NAGVMQNPRHLVRRRGQEARLRCSPMKGHSHVYWYRQLPEEGLKFMVYLQKENIIDESGMPKERFSAEFPKEGPSILRIQQVVRGDSAAYFCASSEATGLNTEAFFGQGTRLTVV.

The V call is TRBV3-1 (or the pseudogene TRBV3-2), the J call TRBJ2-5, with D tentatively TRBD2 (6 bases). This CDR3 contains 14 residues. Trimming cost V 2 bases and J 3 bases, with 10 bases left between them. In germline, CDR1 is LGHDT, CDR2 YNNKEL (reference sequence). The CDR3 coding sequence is TGTGCCAGCAGCCAACTCGGCGGGAAAGAGACCCAGTACTTC. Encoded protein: CASSQLGGKETQYF.

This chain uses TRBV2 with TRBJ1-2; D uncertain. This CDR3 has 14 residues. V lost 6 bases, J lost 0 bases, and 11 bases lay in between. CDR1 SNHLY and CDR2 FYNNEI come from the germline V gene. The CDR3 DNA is TGTGCCAGCAGCGCGGGCCTGGCTAACTATGGCTACACCTTC. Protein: CASSAGLANYGYTF.

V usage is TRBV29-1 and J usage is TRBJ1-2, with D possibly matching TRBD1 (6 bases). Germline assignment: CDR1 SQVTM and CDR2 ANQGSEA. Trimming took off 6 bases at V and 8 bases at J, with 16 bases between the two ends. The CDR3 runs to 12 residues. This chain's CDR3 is CSVGSGEWGYTF. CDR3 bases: TGCAGCGTGGGATCAGGGGAATGGGGCTACACCTTC.

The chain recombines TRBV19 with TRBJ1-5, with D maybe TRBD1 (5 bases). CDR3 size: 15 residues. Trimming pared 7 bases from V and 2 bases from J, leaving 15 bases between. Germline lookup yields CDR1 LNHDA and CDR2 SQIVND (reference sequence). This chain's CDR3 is CASTKPPGGNQPQHF. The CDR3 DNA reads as TGTGCCAGTACCAAGCCGCCGGGGGGCAATCAGCCCCAGCATTTT.

The CDR3 nucleotides read TGTGCCAGCAGCTTTTCCAGTGAGCAGTACTTC. Encoded protein: CASSFSSEQYF. V and J are TRBV7-9 and TRBJ2-7; the D is unclear. In germline, CDR1 is SEHNR, CDR2 FQNEAQ (reference sequence). This CDR3 contains 11 residues. Trimming stripped 3 bases from V and 7 bases from J, with 7 bases between.

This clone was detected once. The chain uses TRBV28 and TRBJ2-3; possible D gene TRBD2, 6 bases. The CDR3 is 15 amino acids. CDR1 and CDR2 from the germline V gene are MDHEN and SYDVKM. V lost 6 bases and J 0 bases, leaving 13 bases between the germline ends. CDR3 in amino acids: CASRTASGSTDTQYF. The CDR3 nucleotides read TGTGCCAGCAGGACAGCGAGCGGGAGCACAGATACGCAGTATTTT.

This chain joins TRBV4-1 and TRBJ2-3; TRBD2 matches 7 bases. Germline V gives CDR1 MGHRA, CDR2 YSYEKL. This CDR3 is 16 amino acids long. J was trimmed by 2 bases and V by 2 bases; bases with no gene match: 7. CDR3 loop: CASSQIGTKNTDTQYF. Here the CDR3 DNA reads TGCGCCAGCAGCCAAATTGGGACTAAAAACACAGATACGCAGTATTTT.

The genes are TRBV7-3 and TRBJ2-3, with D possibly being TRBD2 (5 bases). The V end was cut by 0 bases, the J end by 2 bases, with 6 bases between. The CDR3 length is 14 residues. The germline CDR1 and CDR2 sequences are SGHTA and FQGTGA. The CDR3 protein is CASSLTGVTDTQYF. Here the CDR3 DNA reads TGTGCCAGCAGCTTAACCGGGGTCACAGATACGCAGTATTTT.

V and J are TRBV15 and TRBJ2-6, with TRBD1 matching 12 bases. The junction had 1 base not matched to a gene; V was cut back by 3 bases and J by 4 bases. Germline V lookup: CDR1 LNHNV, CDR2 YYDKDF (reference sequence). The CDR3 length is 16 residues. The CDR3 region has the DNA TGTGCCACCAGCAGGGGACAGGGGGCCGGGGCCAACGTCCTGACTTTC. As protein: CATSRGQGAGANVLTF.

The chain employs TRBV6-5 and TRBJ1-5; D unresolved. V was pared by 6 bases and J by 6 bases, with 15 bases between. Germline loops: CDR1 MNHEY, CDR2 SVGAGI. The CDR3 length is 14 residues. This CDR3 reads CASREGRVGQPQHF. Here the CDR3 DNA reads TGTGCCAGCAGGGAGGGAAGGGTGGGTCAGCCCCAGCATTTT.

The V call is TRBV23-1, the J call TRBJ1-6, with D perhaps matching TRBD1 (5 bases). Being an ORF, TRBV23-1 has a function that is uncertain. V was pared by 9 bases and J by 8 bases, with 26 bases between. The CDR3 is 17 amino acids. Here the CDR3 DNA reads TGCGCCAGTCGCCAAGGGGCTTATCCCTTAACGGATTCACCCCTCCACTTT. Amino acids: CASRQGAYPLTDSPLHF.

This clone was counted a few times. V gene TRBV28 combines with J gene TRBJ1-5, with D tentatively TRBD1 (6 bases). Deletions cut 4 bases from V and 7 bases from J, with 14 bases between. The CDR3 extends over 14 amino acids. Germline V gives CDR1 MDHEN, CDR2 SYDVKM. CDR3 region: CASSSSGGRQPQHF. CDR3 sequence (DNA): TGTGCCAGCAGTTCCTCGGGGGGCCGGCAGCCCCAGCATTTT.

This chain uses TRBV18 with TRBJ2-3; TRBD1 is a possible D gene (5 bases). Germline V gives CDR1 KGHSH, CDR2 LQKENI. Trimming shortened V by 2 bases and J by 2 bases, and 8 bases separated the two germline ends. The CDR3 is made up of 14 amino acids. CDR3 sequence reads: CASSPVGATDTQYF. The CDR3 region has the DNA TGTGCCAGCTCACCAGTTGGGGCCACAGATACGCAGTATTTT.

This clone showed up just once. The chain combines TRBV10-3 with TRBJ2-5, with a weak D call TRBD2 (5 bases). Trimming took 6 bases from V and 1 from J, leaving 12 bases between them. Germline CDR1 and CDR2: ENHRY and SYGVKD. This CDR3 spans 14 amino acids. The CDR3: CAIRINAGQETQYF. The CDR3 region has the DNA TGTGCCATCAGGATAAATGCGGGCCAAGAGACCCAGTACTTC.

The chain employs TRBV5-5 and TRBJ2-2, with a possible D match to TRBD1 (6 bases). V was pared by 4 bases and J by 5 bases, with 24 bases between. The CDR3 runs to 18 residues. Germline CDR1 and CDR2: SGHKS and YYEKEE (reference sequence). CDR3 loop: CASSHSAAGAVGTGELFF. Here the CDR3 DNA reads TGTGCCAGCAGCCATTCCGCAGCAGGGGCGGTTGGGACCGGGGAGCTGTTTTTT.

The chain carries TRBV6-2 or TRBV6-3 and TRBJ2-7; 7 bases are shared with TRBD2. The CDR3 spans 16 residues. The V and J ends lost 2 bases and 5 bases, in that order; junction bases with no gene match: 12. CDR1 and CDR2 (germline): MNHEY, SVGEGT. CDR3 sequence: CASSYPPGRERDEQYF. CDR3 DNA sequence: TGTGCCAGCAGTTACCCCCCGGGGCGGGAGCGAGACGAGCAGTACTTC.

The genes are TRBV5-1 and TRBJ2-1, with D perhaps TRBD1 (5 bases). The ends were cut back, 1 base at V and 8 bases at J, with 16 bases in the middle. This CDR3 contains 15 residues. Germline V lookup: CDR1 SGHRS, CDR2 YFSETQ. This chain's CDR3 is CASSLWATPGHEQFF. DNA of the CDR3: TGCGCCAGCAGCTTGTGGGCAACCCCAGGGCATGAGCAGTTCTTC.